One and the same sample provided the 14 T cell receptor beta chains below, sequenced in a study of T cell responses to AZD1222 COVID-19 vaccine. Assay used: immunoSEQ multiplex PCR; TCRdb lists only in-frame clones, some missing. The data hold about 94,000 clones, with around nine tenths observed a single time. The specimen comprised peripheral blood, sampled 28 days after the second AZD1222 dose. These receptors all stem from an adult who received the AZD1222 COVID-19 vaccine.

The chain joins TRBV7-2 to TRBJ2-1; 7 bases map to TRBD2. The CDR3 length is 16 residues. CDR1 SGHTA and CDR2 FQGNSA come from the germline V gene. V lost 3 bases and J lost 1; bases outside the gene matches: 6. The DNA of the CDR3 is TGTGCCAGCAGCTTTTCCGGCGGGGGTTCCTACAATGAGCAGTTCTTC. Amino acid sequence: CASSFSGGGSYNEQFF.

This sequence joins TRBV27 and TRBJ2-2, with D possibly matching TRBD1 (6 bases). The CDR3 totals 13 residues. The V and J ends lost 7 bases and 4 bases respectively, with 10 bases between them. Per the germline V gene, CDR1 is MNHEY and CDR2 is SMNVEV (reference sequence). The CDR3 DNA follows: TGTGCCAGCACCGGACAGTTCACCGGGGAGCTGTTTTTT. Protein product: CASTGQFTGELFF.

The chain carries TRBV5-6 and TRBJ2-1, with 11 bases aligning to TRBD1. Germline V CDR1 and CDR2: SGHDT, YYEEEE. J was trimmed by 2 bases and V by 3 bases; bases with no gene match: 1. The CDR3 loop spans 15 amino acids. CDR3 nucleotides: TGTGCCAGCAGCTGGGGACAGGGGGCCTACAATGAGCAGTTCTTC. This encodes CASSWGQGAYNEQFF.

The V call is TRBV4-3, the J call TRBJ1-2, with 9 bases fitting TRBD1. The CDR3 totals 14 residues. Germline V gives CDR1 LGHNA, CDR2 YSLEER. With V trimmed by 4 bases and J by 5 bases, 5 bases remained unmatched. The CDR3: CASSPGQGAYGYTF. DNA of the CDR3: TGCGCCAGCAGCCCGGGACAGGGAGCGTATGGCTACACCTTC.

The DNA for the CDR3 is TGTGCCAGCACCAAAGGACTAGCAGGCGGGGAGCTGTTTTTT. It translates to CASTKGLAGGELFF. V usage is TRBV18 and J usage is TRBJ2-2, with 8 bases that match TRBD2. Trimming took 8 bases from V and 7 from J; bases not matched to a gene: 9. This CDR3 is 14 amino acids long. Germline CDR1 reads KGHSH; CDR2 reads LQKENI.

The chain carries TRBV4-3 and TRBJ1-6, with D tentatively TRBD1 (6 bases). Germline V lookup: CDR1 LGHNA, CDR2 YSLEER. V was trimmed by 0 bases and J by 10 bases, leaving 16 bases between them. CDR3 length: 16 residues. The CDR3 reads CASSQDLGRGESPLHF. The DNA for the CDR3 is TGCGCCAGCAGCCAAGATCTGGGCAGGGGTGAGTCACCCCTCCACTTT.

The CDR3 sequence is CASSSPGHSPGELFF. As DNA, the CDR3 is TGTGCCAGCAGCTCACCGGGACACTCTCCCGGGGAGCTGTTTTTT. The genes are TRBV21-1 and TRBJ2-2; the table gives TRBD1 as D, unverified against the DNA. TRBV21-1 is classified as a pseudogene. CDR3 size: 15 residues.

The chain employs TRBV9 and TRBJ1-4; maybe TRBD1 (6 bases). This CDR3 region has 15 residues. Looked up from germline, CDR1 is SGDLS and CDR2 is YYNGEE. V was pared by 3 bases and J by 3 bases, with 12 bases between. The CDR3 region has the DNA TGTGCCAGCAGCGCCGCGGGACAACCTAATGAAAAACTGTTTTTT. Translated, it gives CASSAAGQPNEKLFF.

This clone was observed a few times. This same CDR3 is encoded by further DNA sequences in the sample. Written as DNA, the CDR3 is TGCGCCAGCAGCCAGGGGTCGAACACTGAAGCTTTCTTT. As protein: CASSQGSNTEAFF. J is TRBJ1-1 and V is TRBV4-1; D gene uncertain. V was clipped by 3 bases and J by 1 base, with 6 bases between them. Germline V CDR1 and CDR2: MGHRA, YSYEKL. The CDR3 runs to 13 residues.

The gene calls are TRBV19 and TRBJ1-2; TRBD1 aligns across 10 bases. The CDR3 sequence is 14 residues long. Germline CDR1 is LNHDA and CDR2 is SQIVND (reference sequence). Trimming at V came to 4 bases and at J to 4 bases, leaving 3 bases not matched to a gene. The CDR3 DNA reads TGTGCCAGTAGTAGGGACAGGGGAACCTATGGCTACACCTTC. This encodes CASSRDRGTYGYTF.

This clone appeared a few times. CDR3 region: CASSQGGAHEQYF. CDR3 bases: TGTGCCAGCAGCCAAGGGGGGGCCCACGAGCAGTACTTC. V usage is TRBV3-1 (or the pseudogene TRBV3-2) and J usage is TRBJ2-7; D possibly uses TRBD1 or TRBD2 (6 bases each). From germline, CDR1 is LGHDT and CDR2 YNNKEL (reference sequence). The V gene lost 1 base and the J gene lost 5 bases, with 9 bases spanning the gap. CDR3 size: 13 residues.

The chain carries TRBV7-6 and TRBJ1-3; D is undetermined. Germline CDR1 is SGHVS and CDR2 is FNYEAQ. This CDR3 spans 17 amino acids. Trimming pared 0 bases from V and 4 bases from J, leaving 16 bases between. The CDR3 coding sequence is TGTGCCAGCAGCTTAGCGGGCCCCCAGCTTGTCGGAAACACCATATATTTT. Amino acid sequence: CASSLAGPQLVGNTIYF.

This chain links TRBV19 with TRBJ1-1; D not certain. There are 14 residues in the CDR3. CDR1 LNHDA and CDR2 SQIVND come from the germline V gene (reference sequence). Trimming removed 3 bases from V and 0 bases from J, with 8 bases in between. The CDR3 nucleotides are TGTGCCAGTAGTATCATCGGGGTGAACACTGAAGCTTTCTTT. It yields the protein CASSIIGVNTEAFF.

The chain uses TRBV3-1 (or the pseudogene TRBV3-2) and TRBJ2-5; 11 bases map to TRBD2. CDR1 and CDR2 (germline): LGHDT, YNNKEL (reference sequence). CDR3 size: 15 residues. Unmatched junction bases numbered 3, after V lost 4 bases and J lost 2 bases. The CDR3 protein is CASSRTSGSQETQYF. CDR3 nucleotides: TGTGCCAGCAGCCGGACTAGCGGGTCACAAGAGACCCAGTACTTC.